This T cell receptor (beta chain) was sequenced during a study of cytomegalovirus exposure and HLA in healthy donors. Notes on the study in general: HLA alleles showed associations with approximately 15,000 TCR beta sequences in a later analysis, at a 0.05 false discovery rate. In all likelihood, a cluster of highly shared sequence variants was a sequencing artifact.

Between the trimmed V and J ends, which lost 8 bases and 1 base, there was a span of 14 bases. The CDR3 runs to 14 residues. Germline V gene lookup returns CDR1 SGHNT and CDR2 YENEEA. Amplification used 60 Vbeta primers and 13 Jbeta primers. The data were produced by immunoSEQ multiplex PCR, yet TCRdb's version contains in-frame clones alone and is incomplete. In the table there are roughly 150,000 clones, around 82% of which are singletons. Remarks on this clone: Its target is unknown.

The donors comprised healthy bone marrow donors. The sequence derives from a woman aged 45 to 65 in good health and CMV-seropositive. The V and J genes are TRBV11-3 and TRBJ1-1; D unclear. The sample consisted of PBMCs. CDR3 protein: CASHLMEKNTEAFF. CDR3 DNA sequence: TGTGCCAGCCACTTGATGGAGAAGAACACTGAAGCTTTCTTT.